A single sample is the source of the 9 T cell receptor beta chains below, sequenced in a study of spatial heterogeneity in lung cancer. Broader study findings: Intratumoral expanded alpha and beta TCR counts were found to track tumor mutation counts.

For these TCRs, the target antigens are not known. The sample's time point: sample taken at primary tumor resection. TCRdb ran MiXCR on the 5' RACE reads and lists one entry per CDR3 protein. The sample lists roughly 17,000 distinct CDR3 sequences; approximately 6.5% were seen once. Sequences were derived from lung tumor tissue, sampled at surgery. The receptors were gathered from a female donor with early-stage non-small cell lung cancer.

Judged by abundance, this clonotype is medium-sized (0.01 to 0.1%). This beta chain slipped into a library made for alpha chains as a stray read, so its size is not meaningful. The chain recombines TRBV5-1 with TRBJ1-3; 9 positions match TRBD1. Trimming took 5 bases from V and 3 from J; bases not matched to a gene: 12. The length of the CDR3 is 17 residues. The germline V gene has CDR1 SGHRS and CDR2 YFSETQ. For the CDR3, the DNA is TGCGCCAGCAGATCTGGGACAGGGAGAGGAGGTGGAAACACCATATATTTT. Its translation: CASRSGTGRGGGNTIYF.

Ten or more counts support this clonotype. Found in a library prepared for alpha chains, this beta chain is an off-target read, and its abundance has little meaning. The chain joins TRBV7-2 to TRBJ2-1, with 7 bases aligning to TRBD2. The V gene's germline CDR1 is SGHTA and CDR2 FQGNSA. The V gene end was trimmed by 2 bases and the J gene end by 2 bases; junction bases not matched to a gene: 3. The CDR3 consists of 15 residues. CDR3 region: CASSLTRGAYNEQFF. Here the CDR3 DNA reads TGTGCCAGCAGCTTAACACGGGGGGCCTACAATGAGCAGTTCTTC.

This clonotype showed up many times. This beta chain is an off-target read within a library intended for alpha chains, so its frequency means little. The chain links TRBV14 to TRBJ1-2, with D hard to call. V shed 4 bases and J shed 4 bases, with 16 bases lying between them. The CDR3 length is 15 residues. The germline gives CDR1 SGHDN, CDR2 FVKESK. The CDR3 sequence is CASSPHPPWGYGYTF. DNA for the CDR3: TGTGCCAGCAGCCCCCATCCCCCATGGGGCTATGGCTACACCTTC.

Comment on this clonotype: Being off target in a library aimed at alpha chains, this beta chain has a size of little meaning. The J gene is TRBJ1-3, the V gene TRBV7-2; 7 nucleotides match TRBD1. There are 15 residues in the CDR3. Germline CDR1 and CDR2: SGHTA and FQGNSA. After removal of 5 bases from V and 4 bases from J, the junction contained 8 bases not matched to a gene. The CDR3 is CASSTGTARGNTIYF. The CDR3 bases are TGTGCCAGCAGCACTGGGACAGCCAGAGGAAACACCATATATTTT.

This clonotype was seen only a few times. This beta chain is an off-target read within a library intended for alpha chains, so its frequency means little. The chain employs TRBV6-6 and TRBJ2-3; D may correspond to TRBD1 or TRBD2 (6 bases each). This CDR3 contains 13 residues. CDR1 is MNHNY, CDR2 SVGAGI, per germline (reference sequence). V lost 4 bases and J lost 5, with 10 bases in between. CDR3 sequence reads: CASSWGAGDTQYF. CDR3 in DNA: TGTGCCAGCAGTTGGGGGGCTGGAGATACGCAGTATTTT.

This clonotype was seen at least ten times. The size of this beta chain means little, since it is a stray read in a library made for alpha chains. CDR3 nucleotide sequence: TGTGCCAGCAGGCCAGAATCTGGACAGAAAAGGACTGAAGCTTTCTTT. It codes for CASRPESGQKRTEAFF. The V call is TRBV5-4, the J call TRBJ1-1, with D tentatively TRBD1 (6 bases). The CDR3 has 16 amino acids. V was trimmed by 5 bases and J by 5 bases, leaving 22 bases between them. The germline CDR1 and CDR2 sequences are SGHNT and YYREEE (reference sequence).

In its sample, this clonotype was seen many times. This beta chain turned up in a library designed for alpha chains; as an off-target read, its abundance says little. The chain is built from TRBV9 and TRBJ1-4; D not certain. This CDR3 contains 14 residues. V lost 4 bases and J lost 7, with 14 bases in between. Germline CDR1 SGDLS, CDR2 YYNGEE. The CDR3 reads CASSLMGLGEKLFF. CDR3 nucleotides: TGTGCCAGCAGCTTGATGGGGTTGGGTGAAAAACTGTTTTTT.

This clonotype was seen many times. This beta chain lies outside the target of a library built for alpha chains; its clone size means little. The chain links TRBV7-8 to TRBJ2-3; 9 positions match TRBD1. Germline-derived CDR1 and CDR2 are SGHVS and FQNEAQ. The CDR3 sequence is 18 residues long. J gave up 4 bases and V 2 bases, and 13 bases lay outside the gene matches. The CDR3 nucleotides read TGTGCCAGCAGCTTAAGCGGAACAGGGGGCGTATTTCCAGATACGCAGTATTTT. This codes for CASSLSGTGGVFPDTQYF.

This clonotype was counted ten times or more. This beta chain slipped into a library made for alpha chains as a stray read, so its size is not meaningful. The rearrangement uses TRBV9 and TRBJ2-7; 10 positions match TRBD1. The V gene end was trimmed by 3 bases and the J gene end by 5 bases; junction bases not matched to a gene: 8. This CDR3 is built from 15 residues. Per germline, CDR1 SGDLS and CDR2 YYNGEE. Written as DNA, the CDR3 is TGTGCCAGCAGCGCCTCCGGGACAGGGGTCCACGAGCAGTACTTC. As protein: CASSASGTGVHEQYF.